The source of this TCR beta chain is a study of technical replicates of blood from a few donors. Measured with immunoSEQ multiplex PCR; TCRdb has only the in-frame clones, and not every one. Of around 80,000 clones in the sample, approximately 96% are singletons; the top ten hold about 0.33%. Trimming at V came to 6 bases and at J to 0 bases, leaving 21 bases not matched to a gene. This CDR3 is built from 21 residues. Germline CDR1 MDHEN, CDR2 SYDVKM. The V and J genes are TRBV28 and TRBJ1-4; 8 nucleotides line up with TRBD1. The source is a human donor in good health. Sequencing was done on a sample of T cells isolated from PBMCs. The CDR3 bases are TGTGCCAGCAGCCCTCCGCCAGGGGGCTTGATGCTATATGCAACTAATGAAAAACTGTTTTTT. Protein product: CASSPPPGGLMLYATNEKLFF.